Sequencing of this T cell receptor (beta chain) was carried out in a study of shared clonotypes between healthy human individuals. Study overall: Aged between 18 and 49, the donors were a couple of women and a few men.

Using immunoSEQ multiplex PCR, the repertoire was profiled, and TCRdb retains in-frame clones only, with some absent. The sample holds 550,000 to 750,000 clones, around 95% seen once. With regard to this clone: This sample includes further DNA sequences coding for the same CDR3.

CD45RO-negative cells were positively selected for CCR7, leaving out terminally differentiated effector memory CD45RA+ cells. The specimen sequenced was naive CD8+ T cells sorted from blood. The receptor was isolated from a woman in her 30s in good health.

CDR3 sequence: CATGLGFEQYF. The DNA for the CDR3 is TGTGCCACGGGACTGGGGTTCGAGCAGTACTTC. This rearrangement joins TRBV15 to TRBJ2-7, with a tentative D call TRBD2 (6 bases). Trimming shortened V by 9 bases and J by 6 bases, and 12 bases separated the two germline ends. The CDR3 consists of 11 residues. Germline CDR1 reads LNHNV; CDR2 reads YYDKDF (reference sequence).